Detailed here is one T cell receptor (beta chain). Its target is not known. V lost 7 bases to trimming and J lost 1 base, with 7 bases between them. The CDR3 loop spans 13 amino acids. Germline-derived CDR1 and CDR2 are MNHEY and SVGAGI. The data derive from a study of T cell clones after liver transplantation. Whole-study context: Standard immunosuppression, with no induction, continued until 12-24 months after transplant. Study observations and caveats: Post-transplant, graft-donor-reactive CD4 TCRbeta sequences in blood dropped significantly in 5 of 8 subjects.

Clones were sequenced by immunoSEQ multiplex PCR, and TCRdb holds only the in-frame ones, with some missing. The table lists some 60,000 clones, 71% of them singletons. This TCR derives from a human donor who received a liver transplant. The rearrangement uses TRBV6-5 and TRBJ2-2, with a weak D call TRBD1 (6 bases). This specimen consisted of CD4+ T cells from blood, obtained before liver transplant. The CDR3 spells CASKDRNTGELFF. CDR3 nucleotides: TGTGCCAGCAAGGACAGGAACACCGGGGAGCTGTTTTTT.